This T cell receptor beta chain was observed in a study of Graves' ophthalmopathy and Graves' hyperthyroidism. Findings and caveats of the study: The model reached 70.59% sensitivity and approximately 72% specificity for predicting ophthalmopathy progression.

Clinical symptoms, serum thyroxine, TRAb, thyroid ultrasound and orbital computed tomography determined diagnosis. This CDR3 contains 14 residues. V shed 6 bases and J 5 bases; nucleotides not matched to a gene: 6. Amplified material comprised TCR beta CDR3 regions derived from RNA transcripts. After a first-round RT-PCR with HTBI primers, a second-round multiplex PCR was run. TCRdb reanalysed the multiplex PCR reads using MiXCR and keeps one entry per CDR3 protein. This sample has 150,000 to 200,000 distinct CDR3 sequences, with 39% found just once. This clonotype was observed a few times. The antigen is unknown.

The chain combines TRBV12-3 or TRBV12-4 with TRBJ2-7, with 11 bases matching TRBD2. This clonotype originated in a man between 25 and 39 years old with Graves' ophthalmopathy. The sequenced material came from peripheral blood. CDR3 nucleotide sequence: TGTGCCAGCAGCGTTAGCGGGAGGGAAAACGAGCAGTACTTC. Its protein is CASSVSGRENEQYF.